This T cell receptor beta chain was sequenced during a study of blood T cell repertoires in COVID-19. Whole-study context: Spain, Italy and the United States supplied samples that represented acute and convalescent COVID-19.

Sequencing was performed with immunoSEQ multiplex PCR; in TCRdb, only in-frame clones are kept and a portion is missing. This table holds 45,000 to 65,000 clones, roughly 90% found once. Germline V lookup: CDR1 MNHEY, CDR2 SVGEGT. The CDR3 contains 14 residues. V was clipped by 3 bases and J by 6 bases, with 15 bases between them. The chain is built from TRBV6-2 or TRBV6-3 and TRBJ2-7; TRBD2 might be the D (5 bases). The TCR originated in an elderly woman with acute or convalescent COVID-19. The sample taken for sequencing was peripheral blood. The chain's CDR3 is CASSYLRAIGEQYF. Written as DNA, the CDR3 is TGTGCCAGCAGTTATTTGAGGGCCATCGGCGAGCAGTACTTC.